The clone carrying this T cell receptor (beta chain) was recorded many times. This entry comes from a study of T cells in Graves' hyperthyroidism and ophthalmopathy. A patient was excluded if there was uncontrolled infection, other autoimmune disease, pregnancy or lactation. The PBMCs were sourced from fresh peripheral blood (less than 11 ml). CDR1 is SNHLY and CDR2 is FYNNEI in the germline V gene. The CDR3 extends over 11 amino acids. Trimming shortened V by 6 bases and J by 8 bases, and 10 bases separated the two germline ends. RNA transcripts gave rise to amplified TCR beta CDR3 regions. Primed by the HTBI set, a first-round RT-PCR was run on the TCR CDR3. TCRdb itself ran the multiplex PCR reads through MiXCR, one entry per CDR3 protein. The sample yields 490,000 or so distinct CDR3 sequences, approximately 22% seen once.

The sequenced sample consisted of blood. The chain combines TRBV2 with TRBJ1-2; D is possibly TRBD1 (5 bases). The clonotype comes from a woman in her 70s with Graves' ophthalmopathy. The CDR3 region is CASSDSVGYTF. The CDR3 bases are TGTGCCAGCAGCGACAGTGTAGGCTACACCTTC.